This T cell receptor (beta chain) stems from a study of tumor-infiltrating lymphocytes in oesophageal squamous cell carcinoma. The table lists this clonotype with a few counts. TCRdb reprocessed the PCR reads with MiXCR, giving one entry per CDR3 protein. The data contain thousands of distinct CDR3 sequences, nearly 15% of them singletons. The CDR3 spans 16 residues. The germline V gene has CDR1 KGHSH and CDR2 LQKENI. The V gene end was trimmed by 3 bases and the J gene end by 7 bases; junction bases not matched to a gene: 10. The chain employs TRBV18 and TRBJ1-2, with 11 bases aligning to TRBD1. This TCR came from a male donor with esophageal squamous cell carcinoma. Sequencing was performed on normal esophageal tissue next to the tumor. The CDR3 coding sequence is TGTGCCAGCTCACCTTCACAGGACAGGGGGCCTGGTGGCTACACCTTC. Translation gives CASSPSQDRGPGGYTF.